This T cell receptor beta chain originates from a study of cytomegalovirus exposure and HLA in healthy donors. Trimming stripped 6 bases from V and 0 bases from J, with 15 bases between. This CDR3 is built from 15 residues. Per germline, CDR1 SGDLS and CDR2 YYNGEE. Libraries were prepared by immunoSEQ multiplex PCR; TCRdb keeps only in-frame clonotypes and omits some of them. The table shows 150,000 to 200,000 clones, with about nine tenths occurring only once. The sequence derives from a woman aged 25 to 45 in good health and CMV-seronegative. This rearrangement joins TRBV9 to TRBJ1-1, with TRBD1 as a possible D gene (6 bases). Specimen: PBMCs. CDR3 bases: TGTGCCAGCACCTACGGGGACATCATGAACACTGAAGCTTTCTTT. Protein: CASTYGDIMNTEAFF.